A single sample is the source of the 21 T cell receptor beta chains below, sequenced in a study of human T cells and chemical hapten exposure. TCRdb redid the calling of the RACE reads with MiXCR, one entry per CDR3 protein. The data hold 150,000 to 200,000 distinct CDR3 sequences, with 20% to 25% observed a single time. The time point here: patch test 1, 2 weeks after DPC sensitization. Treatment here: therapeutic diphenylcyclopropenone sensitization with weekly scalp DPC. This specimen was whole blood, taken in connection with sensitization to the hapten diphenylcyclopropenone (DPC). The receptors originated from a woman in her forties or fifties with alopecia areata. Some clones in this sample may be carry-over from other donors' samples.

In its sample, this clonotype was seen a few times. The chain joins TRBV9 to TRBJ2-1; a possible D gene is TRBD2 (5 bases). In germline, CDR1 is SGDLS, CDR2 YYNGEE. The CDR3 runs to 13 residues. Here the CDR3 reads CACGQDPYNEQFF. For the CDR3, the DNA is TGTGCTTGCGGGCAGGACCCTTACAATGAGCAGTTCTTC.

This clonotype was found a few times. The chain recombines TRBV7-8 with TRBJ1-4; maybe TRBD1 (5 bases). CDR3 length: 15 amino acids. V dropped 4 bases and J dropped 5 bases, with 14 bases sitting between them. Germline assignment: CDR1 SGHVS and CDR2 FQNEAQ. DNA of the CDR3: TGTGCCAGCAGCTCCCAGCCGGGACGAAATGAAAAACTGTTTTTT. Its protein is CASSSQPGRNEKLFF. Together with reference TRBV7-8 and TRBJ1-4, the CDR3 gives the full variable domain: GAGVSQSPRYKVAKRGQDVALRCDPISGHVSLFWYQQALGQGPEFLTYFQNEAQLDKSGLPSDRFFAERPEGSVSTLKIQRTQQEDSAVYLCASSSQPGRNEKLFFGSGTQLSVL.

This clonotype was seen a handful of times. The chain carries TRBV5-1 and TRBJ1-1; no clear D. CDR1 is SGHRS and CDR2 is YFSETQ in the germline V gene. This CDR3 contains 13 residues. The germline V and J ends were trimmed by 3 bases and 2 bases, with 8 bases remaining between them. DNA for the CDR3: TGCGCCAGCAGCTGGGTCCAAAACACTGAAGCTTTCTTT. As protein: CASSWVQNTEAFF.

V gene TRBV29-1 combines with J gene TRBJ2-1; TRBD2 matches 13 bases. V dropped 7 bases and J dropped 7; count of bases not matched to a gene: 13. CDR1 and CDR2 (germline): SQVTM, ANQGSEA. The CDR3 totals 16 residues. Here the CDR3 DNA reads TGCAGCGCGGCTTATCGGACTAGCGGGAGTAGGAATGAGCAGTTCTTC. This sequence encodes CSAAYRTSGSRNEQFF.

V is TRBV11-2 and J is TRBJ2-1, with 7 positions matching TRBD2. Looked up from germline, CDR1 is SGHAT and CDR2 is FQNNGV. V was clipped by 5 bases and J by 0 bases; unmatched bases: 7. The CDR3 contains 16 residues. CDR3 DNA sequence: TGTGCCAGCAGCCTCGGCGGGAGACTCTCCTACAATGAGCAGTTCTTC. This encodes CASSLGGRLSYNEQFF.

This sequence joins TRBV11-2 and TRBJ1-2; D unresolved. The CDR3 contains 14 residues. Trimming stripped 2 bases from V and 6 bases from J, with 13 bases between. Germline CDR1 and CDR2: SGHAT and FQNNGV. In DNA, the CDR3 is TGTGCCAGCAGCTTACTCCGGCGCCCCCATGGCTACACCTTC. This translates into CASSLLRRPHGYTF.

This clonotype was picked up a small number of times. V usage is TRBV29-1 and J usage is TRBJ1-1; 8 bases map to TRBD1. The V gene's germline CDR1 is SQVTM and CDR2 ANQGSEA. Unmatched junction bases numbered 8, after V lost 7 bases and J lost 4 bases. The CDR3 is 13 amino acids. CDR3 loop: CSGRQGQSTEAFF. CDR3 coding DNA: TGCAGCGGTAGACAGGGGCAGAGCACTGAAGCTTTCTTT.

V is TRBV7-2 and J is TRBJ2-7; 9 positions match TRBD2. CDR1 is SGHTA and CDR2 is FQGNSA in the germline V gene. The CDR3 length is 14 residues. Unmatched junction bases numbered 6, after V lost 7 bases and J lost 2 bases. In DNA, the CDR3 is TGTGCCAGCACCCGTAGCGGGGGCCCCTACGAGCAGTACTTC. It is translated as CASTRSGGPYEQYF.

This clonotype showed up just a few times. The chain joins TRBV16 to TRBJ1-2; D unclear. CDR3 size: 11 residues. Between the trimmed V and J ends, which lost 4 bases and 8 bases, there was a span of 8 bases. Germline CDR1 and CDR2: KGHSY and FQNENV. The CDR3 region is CASSPAAGYTF. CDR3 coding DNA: TGTGCCAGCAGCCCGGCGGCCGGCTACACCTTC.

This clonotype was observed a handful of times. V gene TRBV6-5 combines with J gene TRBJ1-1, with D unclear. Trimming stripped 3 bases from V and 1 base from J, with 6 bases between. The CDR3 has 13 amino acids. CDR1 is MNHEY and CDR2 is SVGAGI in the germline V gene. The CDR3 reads CASSYLGNTEAFF. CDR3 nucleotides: TGTGCCAGCAGTTATTTAGGGAACACTGAAGCTTTCTTT.

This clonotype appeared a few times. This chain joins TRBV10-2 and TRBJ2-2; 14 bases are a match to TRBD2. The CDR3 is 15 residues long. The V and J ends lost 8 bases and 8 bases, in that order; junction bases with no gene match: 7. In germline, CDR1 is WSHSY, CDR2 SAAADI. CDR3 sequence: CASYSGLAGEGELFF. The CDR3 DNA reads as TGCGCCAGCTACTCGGGACTAGCGGGAGAAGGGGAGCTGTTTTTT.

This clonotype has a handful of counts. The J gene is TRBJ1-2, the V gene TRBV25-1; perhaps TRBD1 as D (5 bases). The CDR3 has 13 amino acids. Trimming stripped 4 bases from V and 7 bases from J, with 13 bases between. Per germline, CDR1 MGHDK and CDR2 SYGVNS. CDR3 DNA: TGTGCCAGCAGTGGAATTACCAGGGCTGGCTACACCTTC. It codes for CASSGITRAGYTF.

The CDR3, as DNA: TGTGCCAGCAGCTTAGCCGCCGGGACAGGCGGTGAGCAGTACTTC. It is translated as CASSLAAGTGGEQYF. J is TRBJ2-7 and V is TRBV7-9; 8 nucleotides align to TRBD1. Germline-derived CDR1 and CDR2 are SEHNR and FQNEAQ (reference sequence). V shed 0 bases, J shed 7 bases, and the junction held 8 bases outside the gene matches. CDR3 length equals 15 residues. The full variable domain, its missing parts supplied by reference TRBV7-9 and TRBJ2-7, is DTGVSQNPRHKITKRGQNVTFRCDPISEHNRLYWYRQTLGQGPEFLTYFQNEAQLEKSRLLSDRFSAERPKGSFSTLEIQRTEQGDSAMYLCASSLAAGTGGEQYFGPGTRLTVT.

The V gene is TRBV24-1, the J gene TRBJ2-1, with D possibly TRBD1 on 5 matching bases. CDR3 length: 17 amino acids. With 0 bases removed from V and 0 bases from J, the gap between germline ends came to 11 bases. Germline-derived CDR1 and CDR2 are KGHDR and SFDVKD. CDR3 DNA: TGTGCCACCAGTGATTTGCGTGGGCAGGGCTCCTACAATGAGCAGTTCTTC. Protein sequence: CATSDLRGQGSYNEQFF.

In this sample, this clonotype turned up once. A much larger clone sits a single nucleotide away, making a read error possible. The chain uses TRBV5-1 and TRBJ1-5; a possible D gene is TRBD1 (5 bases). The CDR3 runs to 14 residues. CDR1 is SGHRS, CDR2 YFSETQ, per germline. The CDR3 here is CTSSWDGSNQPQHF. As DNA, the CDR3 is TGCACCAGCAGCTGGGACGGTAGCAATCAGCCCCAGCATTTT.

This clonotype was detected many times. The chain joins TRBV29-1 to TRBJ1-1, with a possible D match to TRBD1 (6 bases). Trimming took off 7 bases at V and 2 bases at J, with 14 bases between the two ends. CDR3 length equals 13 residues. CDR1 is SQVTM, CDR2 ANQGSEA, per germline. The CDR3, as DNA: TGCAGCGCCGAGGGACATATCAACACTGAAGCTTTCTTT. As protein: CSAEGHINTEAFF.

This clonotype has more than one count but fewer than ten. The CDR3 region is CASSFPGTSVYNEQFF. CDR3 nucleotide sequence: TGTGCCAGCAGCTTTCCCGGGACTAGCGTCTACAATGAGCAGTTCTTC. The J gene is TRBJ2-1, the V gene TRBV6-4; TRBD2 aligns across 10 bases. Germline trimming cut 6 bases from V and 3 bases from J; bases unmatched to any gene: 8. The V gene's germline CDR1 is MRHNA and CDR2 SNTAGT. The CDR3 runs to 16 residues.

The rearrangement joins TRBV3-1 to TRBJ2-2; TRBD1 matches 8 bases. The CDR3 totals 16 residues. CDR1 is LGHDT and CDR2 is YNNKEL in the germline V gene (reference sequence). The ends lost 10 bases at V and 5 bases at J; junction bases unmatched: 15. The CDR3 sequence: CATARFRQGITGELFF. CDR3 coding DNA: TGTGCCACCGCTCGTTTCAGACAGGGGATAACCGGGGAGCTGTTTTTT. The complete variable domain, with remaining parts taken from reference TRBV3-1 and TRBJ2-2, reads DTAVSQTPKYLVTQMGNDKSIKCEQNLGHDTMYWYKQDSKKFLKIMFSYNNKELIINETVPNRFSPKSPDKAHLNLHINSLELGDSAVYFCATARFRQGITGELFFGEGSRLTVL.

The CDR3 DNA sequence: TGTGCCAGCAGCCCAGGGCGGGGCCAAGAGACCCAGTACTTC. Its translation is CASSPGRGQETQYF. This chain connects TRBV7-9 to TRBJ2-5; the D gene is possibly TRBD2 (6 bases). V lost 5 bases, J lost 1 base, and 11 bases lay in between. This CDR3 contains 14 residues. The germline V gene has CDR1 SEHNR and CDR2 FQNEAQ (reference sequence).

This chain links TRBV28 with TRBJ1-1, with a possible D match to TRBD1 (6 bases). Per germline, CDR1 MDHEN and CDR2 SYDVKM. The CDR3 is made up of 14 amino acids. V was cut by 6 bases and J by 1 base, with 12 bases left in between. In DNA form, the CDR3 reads TGTGCCAGCAGAAACCAGGGGACGAACACTGAAGCTTTCTTT. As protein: CASRNQGTNTEAFF. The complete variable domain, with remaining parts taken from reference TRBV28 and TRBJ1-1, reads DVKVTQSSRYLVKRTGEKVFLECVQDMDHENMFWYRQDPGLGLRLIYFSYDVKMKEKGDIPEGYSVSREKKERFSLILESASTNQTSMYLCASRNQGTNTEAFFGQGTRLTVV.

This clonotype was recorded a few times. CDR3 sequence reads: CASSLGLAEYQETQYF. CDR3 in DNA: TGCGCCAGCAGCCTCGGACTAGCGGAGTACCAAGAGACCCAGTACTTC. The rearrangement uses TRBV5-1 and TRBJ2-5; 10 bases are a match to TRBD2. The CDR3 covers 16 residues. Germline V gives CDR1 SGHRS, CDR2 YFSETQ. V trimming: 4 bases; J trimming: 0 bases; junction bases outside the gene matches: 6.